This TCR beta chain was captured by sequencing in a study of blood T cells in healthy people across ages (dated by TCRdb to the mid-2010s). As for the study more broadly: Template switching captured roughly one uniquely barcoded TCR beta cDNA molecule per two T cells in model experiments. Using deep sequencing normalized with unique cDNA molecular identifiers, the study measured how TCR beta repertoire diversity changes with age. Four age groups were formed from the donors: young (average approximately 17 years), middle-aged (around 37), aged (around 68) and long-lived (less than 85). To avoid experimental bias, donors of different ages were randomly spread across the sequencing lanes. For two donors (one aged 18 to 30 and one aged 80 or older), the study analyzed two additional independent replicas of 1 million unique cDNA reads from the same blood draw. General study outcomes and caveats: Because donor CMV infection status was unknown, age-related changes in expanded clonotypes were potentially confounded. Total diversity estimates from one million sequenced T cells were considered lower bounds and underestimates. Compared with the aged group, more naive CD4+ T cells, fewer expanded clones and increased TCR diversity were shown by the long-lived group, suggesting age selection. Observed TCR beta diversity per million T cells fell roughly linearly with age, and a significant reduction was already apparent by age around 44. A strong correlation was found between observed TCR beta diversity and the percentage of naive T cells measured by flow cytometry. Conclusive comparison of naive and antigen-experienced compartments was prevented by the profiling of bulk unsorted PBMCs.

Systemically healthy Caucasian individuals from Russia, 35 to 50 in total and aged roughly 6 to 95 years, were included as donors. Approximately 10 milliliters of peripheral blood were collected from each donor into EDTA-treated Vacutainer tubes. Ficoll-Paque density-gradient centrifugation was used to isolate PBMCs, with at least 6.5 million per sample. Total RNA was extracted from PBMCs with Trizol reagent, with at least 6 micrograms obtained per sample. For every donor, flow cytometry on a PBMC aliquot measured the percentage of naive CD45RAhigh/CD27high T cells. To note about this clonotype: Its target antigen remains unknown. It may be a read error: a sequence one base away is much more abundant.

Libraries were made using 5' RACE. Sequencer: Illumina HiSeq 2500. A second PCR of roughly 6 to 12 cycles was performed with a sample-barcoded 5' primer and a J-beta primer mix. Each TCR beta cDNA molecule received a unique molecular identifier from a template-switch 5' adaptor carrying 12 random nucleotides. Each sample yielded at least 2.5 million CDR3-containing paired-end reads. The Mint cDNA synthesis kit, primed by a TRBC-specific oligonucleotide, was used to synthesize first-strand cDNA from all RNA. Following uracil-DNA glycosylase treatment, a first 18-cycle PCR with universal primers M1SS and BC2_uni_R was performed on all cDNA. The original methods were these. For normalization, 1 million high-quality reads, each with a distinct molecular identifier, were randomly selected from each sample. Instead of being binned into consensus sequences, reads with shared molecular identifiers were discarded. MiTCR, set to a Q25 quality threshold and the strictest error-elimination algorithm, was used for CDR3 identification, clonotype clustering and error correction. A nonparametric unseen species model with Euler transformation was used to estimate lower-bound total TCR beta diversity. TCRdb trimmed the raw reads at Q25, called clones with MiXCR and kept productive beta chains. Each record represents a unique CDR3 protein, reported with the most common genes and DNA among its rows. The V and J calls here are based on TCRdb, not the publication. In all, the sample holds about 640,000 distinct CDR3 sequences, and approximately 30% of those were seen once. 15% to 19% of the sample goes to the ten largest clones.

The receptor comes from a woman older than 75 in good health. Source material: blood.

This receptor carries the CDR3 CSVGTSGANEQFF. The nucleotide sequence is given as TGCAGCGTTGGGACTAGCGGGGCCAATGAGCAGTTCTTC. The V and J segments used are TRBV29-1 and TRBJ2-1, with 12 junctional bases fitting TRBD2. Germline trimming: 4 bases from V, 6 bases from J; junction bases outside gene matches: 1. Reading from cysteine to phenylalanine, the CDR3 counts 13 amino acids. CDR3 DNA only is kept here, 39 bases in frame from base 1. The germline V gene provides CDR1 SQVTM and CDR2 ANQGSEA.